The 20 T cell receptor beta chains given below trace back to one sample, sequenced in a study of regulatory T cells in long-lasting Graves disease. Both iRepertoire HTBI primers and Arm-PCR of CDR3 regions were used to build the TCR beta libraries. MiXCR, run by TCRdb on the multiplex PCR reads, gives a single entry per CDR3 protein. The sample contains hundreds of thousands of distinct CDR3 sequences, about 15% of which appear only once. Regarding time point: newly diagnosed GD, antithyroid drugs for less than 3 months. PBMCs were the source of the RNA used for TCR sequencing. A further study also used this sample, focusing on T cells in Graves' hyperthyroidism and ophthalmopathy.

The input for sequencing was peripheral blood mononuclear cells (PBMCs), taken at new diagnosis, from a patient treated with antithyroid drugs. The receptor source for this set is a woman in her thirties or forties with Graves disease.

A remark on this clonotype: The likely explanation is a read error, given a far larger clone one base away. J is TRBJ2-7 and V is TRBV7-3; D is unresolved. CDR1 is SGHTA and CDR2 is FQGTGA in the germline V gene. The length of the CDR3 is 13 residues. The CDR3 DNA reads TGTGTCAGCACCTCCGTTAGCTCCTACGAGCAGTACTTC. This translates into CVSTSVSSYEQYF.

This clonotype was observed at least ten times. The rearrangement uses TRBV12-3 or TRBV12-4 and TRBJ2-1; unclear D gene. The V end was cut by 6 bases, the J end by 12 bases, with 18 bases between. CDR3 length equals 13 residues. As DNA, the CDR3 is TGTGCCAGCAGGCCCGACTGGAAAGGTGGGCAGTTCTTC. This sequence encodes CASRPDWKGGQFF.

This clonotype was found many times. The rearrangement uses TRBV16 and TRBJ2-3, with D tentatively TRBD2 (5 bases). V gave up 0 bases and J gave up 0 bases, with 7 bases separating them. CDR1 KGHSY and CDR2 FQNENV come from the germline V gene. CDR3 size: 15 residues. The CDR3 nucleotides read TGTGCCAGCAGCCAATCGAGGGATAGCACAGATACGCAGTATTTT. Amino acids: CASSQSRDSTDTQYF.

This clonotype was found many times. The chain recombines TRBV14 with TRBJ2-7; 7 bases line up with TRBD2. V shed 0 bases, J shed 5 bases, and the junction held 10 bases outside the gene matches. This CDR3 region has 16 residues. Per germline, CDR1 SGHDN and CDR2 FVKESK. This CDR3 is CASSQEARWEGHEQYF. The CDR3 coding sequence is TGTGCCAGCAGCCAAGAGGCCCGATGGGAGGGCCACGAGCAGTACTTC.

This clonotype was observed many times. This chain's CDR3 is CAWSETGWDQPQHF. The CDR3 DNA follows: TGTGCCTGGAGTGAAACAGGGTGGGATCAGCCCCAGCATTTT. The chain is built from TRBV30 and TRBJ1-5; D may be TRBD1 (6 bases). V gave up 1 base and J gave up 5 bases, with 12 bases separating them. The CDR3 consists of 14 residues. Germline assignment: CDR1 GTSNPN and CDR2 SVGIG (reference sequence).

The table lists this clonotype with a few counts. The chain recombines TRBV5-5 with TRBJ1-2; D may be TRBD1 (6 bases). Germline V lookup: CDR1 SGHKS, CDR2 YYEKEE (reference sequence). CDR3 length: 14 amino acids. Between the trimmed V and J ends, which lost 4 bases and 3 bases, there was a span of 13 bases. The CDR3 DNA sequence: TGTGCCAGCAGCCAGGACGGGGGCGACTATGGCTACACCTTC. Translating it yields CASSQDGGDYGYTF.

This clonotype was recorded at least ten times. This chain links TRBV7-9 with TRBJ2-7, with 7 positions matching TRBD1. V gave up 4 bases and J gave up 3 bases; unmatched junction bases: 15. This CDR3 region has 17 residues. Germline CDR1 reads SEHNR; CDR2 reads FQNEAQ (reference sequence). CDR3 loop: CASSSLASDRALYEQYF. The DNA for the CDR3 is TGTGCCAGCAGCTCCTTAGCCTCCGACAGGGCCCTCTACGAGCAGTACTTC. Together with reference TRBV7-9 and TRBJ2-7, the CDR3 gives the full variable domain: DTGVSQNPRHKITKRGQNVTFRCDPISEHNRLYWYRQTLGQGPEFLTYFQNEAQLEKSRLLSDRFSAERPKGSFSTLEIQRTEQGDSAMYLCASSSLASDRALYEQYFGPGTRLTVT.

Many counts were recorded for this clonotype. The gene calls are TRBV6-2 or TRBV6-3 and TRBJ1-1, with 8 bases that match TRBD1. The CDR3 spans 14 residues. V lost 5 bases to trimming and J lost 3 bases; unmatched junction nucleotides: 5. CDR1 and CDR2 from the germline V gene are MNHEY and SVGEGT. The DNA for the CDR3 is TGTGCCAGCAGTCCCTCGACAGGGGACACTGAAGCTTTCTTT. Amino acids: CASSPSTGDTEAFF.

This clonotype was observed many times. The chain combines TRBV7-2 with TRBJ2-5, with D possibly matching TRBD1 (7 bases). Germline assignment: CDR1 SGHTA and CDR2 FQGNSA. V shed 2 bases and J shed 5 bases, with 21 bases lying between them. The CDR3 loop spans 17 amino acids. Here the CDR3 reads CASSLSAVVRGAETQYF. The CDR3 DNA sequence: TGTGCCAGCAGCTTAAGCGCGGTGGTCAGGGGGGCGGAGACCCAGTACTTC.

At least ten counts were recorded for this clonotype. The rearrangement links TRBV2 to TRBJ2-7; D is possibly TRBD1 or TRBD2 (5 bases each). Germline V lookup: CDR1 SNHLY, CDR2 FYNNEI. This CDR3 spans 14 amino acids. Trimming cost V 2 bases and J 7 bases, with 15 bases left between them. DNA of the CDR3: TGTGCCAGCAGTGAAATCCGGGACCCAACGGAGCAGTACTTC. Protein product: CASSEIRDPTEQYF. Full variable domain (remainder filled in from reference TRBV2 and TRBJ2-7): EPEVTQTPSHQVTQMGQEVILRCVPISNHLYFYWYRQILGQKVEFLVSFYNNEISEKSEIFDDQFSVERPDGSNFTLKIRSTKLEDSAMYFCASSEIRDPTEQYFGPGTRLTVT.

This clonotype was seen many times. CDR3 coding DNA: TGTGCCAGCGCCGTAGGATTAGACGGAGCTTTCTTT. Translation gives CASAVGLDGAFF. The chain employs TRBV2 and TRBJ1-1; no clear D. Germline-derived CDR1 and CDR2 are SNHLY and FYNNEI. The CDR3 length is 12 residues. Trimming shortened V by 8 bases and J by 10 bases, and 17 bases separated the two germline ends.

The sample holds many counts of this clonotype. CDR3 nucleotides: TGTGCCAGCTCACAGCGTACGCAGAATGAAAAACTGTTTTTT. This encodes CASSQRTQNEKLFF. The chain joins TRBV18 to TRBJ1-4; no clear D. The V end lost 4 bases, the J end lost 5 bases, and 11 bases lay between the germline ends. CDR3 length equals 14 residues. Germline CDR1 reads KGHSH; CDR2 reads LQKENI. Drawing the rest from reference TRBV18 and TRBJ1-4, the complete variable domain is NAGVMQNPRHLVRRRGQEARLRCSPMKGHSHVYWYRQLPEEGLKFMVYLQKENIIDESGMPKERFSAEFPKEGPSILRIQQVVRGDSAAYFCASSQRTQNEKLFFGSGTQLSVL.

This clonotype showed up many times. The rearrangement uses TRBV11-3 and TRBJ2-2; 11 bases agree with TRBD2. The CDR3 has 14 residues. Germline V gene sequence: CDR1 SGHNT, CDR2 YENEEA. Losses at the gene ends were 7 bases for V and 7 bases for J; bases not matched to a gene: 5. CDR3 region: CASTRTSGSGELFF. The DNA of the CDR3 is TGTGCCAGCACCCGCACTAGCGGGAGCGGGGAGCTGTTTTTT.

This clonotype was observed at least ten times. The chain carries TRBV20-1 and TRBJ2-7; the D is unclear. The CDR3 totals 15 residues. The V end lost 6 bases, the J end lost 0 bases, and 18 bases lay between the germline ends. The germline CDR1 and CDR2 sequences are DFQATT and SNEGSKA (reference sequence). In DNA, the CDR3 is TGCAGTGCGCACGACCTTGGGCGAGGCTCCTACGAGCAGTACTTC. Residues: CSAHDLGRGSYEQYF.

This clonotype has more than one count but fewer than ten. This sequence joins TRBV30 and TRBJ2-2, with D unclear. This CDR3 has 14 amino acids. The V and J ends lost 6 bases and 0 bases respectively, with 11 bases between them. CDR1 is GTSNPN and CDR2 is SVGIG in the germline V gene (reference sequence). CDR3 residues: CACLDESNTGELFF. As DNA, the CDR3 is TGTGCCTGCCTGGACGAATCGAACACCGGGGAGCTGTTTTTT. Drawing the rest from reference TRBV30 and TRBJ2-2, the complete variable domain is SQTIHQWPATLVQPVGSPLSLECTVEGTSNPNLYWYRQAAGRGLQLLFYSVGIGQISSEVPQNLSASRPQDRQFILSSKKLLLSDSGFYLCACLDESNTGELFFGEGSRLTVL.

This clonotype appeared many times. The chain uses TRBV28 and TRBJ2-1; D gene unclear. Trimming stripped 6 bases from V and 3 bases from J, with 15 bases between. Germline V gene lookup returns CDR1 MDHEN and CDR2 SYDVKM. The CDR3 is 15 residues long. Here the CDR3 DNA reads TGTGCCAGCAGGCCTACTCGCGGAGTCTACAATGAGCAGTTCTTC. The encoded protein is CASRPTRGVYNEQFF.

This clonotype has more than one count but fewer than ten. The chain has TRBV7-9 and TRBJ2-1, with 8 positions matching TRBD2. This CDR3 comprises 16 residues. Trimming at V came to 5 bases and at J to 0 bases, leaving 6 bases not matched to a gene. CDR1 and CDR2 from the germline V gene are SEHNR and FQNEAQ (reference sequence). CDR3 loop: CASSPQLAVSYNEQFF. The DNA for the CDR3 is TGTGCCAGCAGCCCACAACTAGCGGTCTCCTACAATGAGCAGTTCTTC.

There are many counts of this clonotype. The rearrangement joins TRBV5-1 to TRBJ1-1; D not resolved. V lost 4 bases to trimming and J lost 7 bases, with 11 bases between them. CDR3 length: 12 amino acids. From germline, CDR1 is SGHRS and CDR2 YFSETQ. The CDR3 reads CASSPATGEAFF. CDR3 in DNA: TGCGCCAGCAGCCCAGCCACGGGTGAAGCTTTCTTT.

The table lists this clonotype with many counts. The chain recombines TRBV11-1 with TRBJ2-5; 10 bases fit TRBD2. V was clipped by 3 bases and J by 2 bases; unmatched bases: 9. The CDR3 length is 17 residues. CDR1 and CDR2 (germline): SGHAT, FQDESV (reference sequence). The CDR3 here is CASSLGLAPGIQETQYF. In DNA form, the CDR3 reads TGTGCCAGCAGCTTGGGACTAGCGCCCGGGATTCAAGAGACCCAGTACTTC.

CDR3 DNA: TGTGCCAGCAGCGCGACAGGGGGCGCCTCCTACAATGAGCAGTTCTTC. This sequence encodes CASSATGGASYNEQFF. V is TRBV7-3 and J is TRBJ2-1; 10 positions match TRBD1. Germline CDR1 and CDR2: SGHTA and FQGTGA. Trimming removed 5 bases from V and 0 bases from J; junction bases left unmatched: 4. The CDR3 runs to 16 residues.